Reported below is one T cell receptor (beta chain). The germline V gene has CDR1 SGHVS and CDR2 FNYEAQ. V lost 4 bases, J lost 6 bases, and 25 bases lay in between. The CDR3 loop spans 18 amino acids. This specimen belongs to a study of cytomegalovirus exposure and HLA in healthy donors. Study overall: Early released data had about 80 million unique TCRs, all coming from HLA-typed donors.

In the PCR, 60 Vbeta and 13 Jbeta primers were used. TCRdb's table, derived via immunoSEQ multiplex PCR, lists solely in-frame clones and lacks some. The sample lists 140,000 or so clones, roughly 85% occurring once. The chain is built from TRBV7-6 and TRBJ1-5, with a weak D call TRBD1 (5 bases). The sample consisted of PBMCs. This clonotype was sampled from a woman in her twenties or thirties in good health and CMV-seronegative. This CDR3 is CASSSLGRATGVIQPQHF. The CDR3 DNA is TGTGCCAGCAGCTCGCTCGGGCGGGCAACGGGGGTGATTCAGCCCCAGCATTTT.